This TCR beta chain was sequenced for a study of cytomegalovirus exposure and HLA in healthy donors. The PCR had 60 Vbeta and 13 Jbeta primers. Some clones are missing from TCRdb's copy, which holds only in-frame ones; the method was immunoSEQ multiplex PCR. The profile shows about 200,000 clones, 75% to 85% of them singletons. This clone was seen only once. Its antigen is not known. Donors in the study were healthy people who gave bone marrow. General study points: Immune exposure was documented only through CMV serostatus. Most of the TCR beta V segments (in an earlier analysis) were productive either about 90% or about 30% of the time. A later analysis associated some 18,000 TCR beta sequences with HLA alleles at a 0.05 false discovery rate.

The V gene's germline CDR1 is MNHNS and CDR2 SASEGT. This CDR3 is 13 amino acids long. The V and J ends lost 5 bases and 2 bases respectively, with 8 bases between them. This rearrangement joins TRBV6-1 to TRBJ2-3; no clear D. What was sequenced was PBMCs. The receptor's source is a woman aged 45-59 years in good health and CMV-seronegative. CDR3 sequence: CASSRADTDTQYF. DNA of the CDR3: TGTGCCAGCAGTCGAGCCGACACAGATACGCAGTATTTT.